This T cell receptor (beta chain) originates from a study of blood T cells in healthy people across ages. Study-level findings and limits: Lack of knowledge of donor CMV status possibly confounded expanded clonotype changes. Because sorting was not performed, PBMCs prevented conclusive naive versus antigen-experienced comparison.

Combining a sample-barcoded 5' primer with a J-beta primer mix, a second PCR ran for roughly 7 to 12 cycles. TCRdb re-analysed the 5' RACE reads in MiXCR, keeping a single row per CDR3 protein. The repertoire has about 1 million distinct CDR3 sequences, 40% to 45% of them found once; the top ten carry approximately 17%. Regarding this clonotype: What it binds is not known.

The CDR3 is 15 residues long. The V end lost 0 bases, the J end lost 4 bases, and 10 bases lay between the germline ends. From germline, CDR1 is LGHDT and CDR2 YNNKEL (reference sequence). This sequence joins TRBV3-1 and TRBJ2-1; D is uncertain. This clonotype was sampled from a woman aged 60 to 75 in good health. Sequenced input: blood. The CDR3 is CASSQEVGRYNEQFF. The CDR3 DNA follows: TGTGCCAGCAGCCAAGAGGTCGGACGATACAATGAGCAGTTCTTC.